Given below is one TCR beta chain in context. As yet, its antigen is unknown. This entry belongs to a study of Ad26.COV2.S vaccination and SARS-CoV-2 variants. Treatment here: some 20 received Ad26.COV2.S at low or high dose, single or two shots; several received placebo; per-sample allocation not given. Day 63 after the first vaccine or placebo injection was the time point for sampling. The V end lost 9 bases, the J end lost 2 bases, and 12 bases lay between the germline ends. Germline CDR1 and CDR2: KGHDR and SFDVKD. The CDR3 extends over 13 amino acids. Findings and limits, study-wide: It was reported that spike-specific CD8+ and CD4+ T cell responses were substantially broad after vaccination.

Produced via immunoSEQ multiplex PCR; TCRdb's table is partial and in-frame only. The repertoire holds approximately 400,000 clones, with under 90% as singletons. The V and J genes are TRBV24-1 and TRBJ1-1; possibly TRBD1 for D (5 bases). Sequences were derived from peripheral blood, sampled in a trial of Ad26.COV2.S vaccine versus placebo. This receptor was identified in a person aged 18-60 years who received the Ad26.COV2.S COVID-19 vaccine or a placebo. CDR3 protein: CATLPRGNTEAFF. CDR3 nucleotide sequence: TGTGCCACCCTCCCTAGGGGCAACACTGAAGCTTTCTTT.